The 32 T cell receptor beta chains presented below share a single source sample, sequenced in a study of blood T cell repertoires in COVID-19. TCRdb's table, derived via immunoSEQ multiplex PCR, lists solely in-frame clones and lacks some. The repertoire has about 380,000 clones, about 88% of them found once; the top ten carry 1.2%. Material for sequencing was PBMCs or T cells enriched from blood (not recorded which). The origin of the receptors is a woman aged 18-35 years who had recovered from COVID-19.

The chain joins TRBV5-1 to TRBJ2-7; 9 bases map to TRBD2. Germline trimming cut 6 bases from V and 5 bases from J; bases unmatched to any gene: 6. This CDR3 spans 13 amino acids. Germline lookup yields CDR1 SGHRS and CDR2 YFSETQ. The CDR3 protein is CASTGGGANEQYF. The DNA for the CDR3 is TGCGCCAGCACCGGCGGGGGGGCCAACGAGCAGTACTTC.

This clone came up a few times. The J gene is TRBJ1-2, the V gene TRBV5-6; a weak D match, TRBD1 (6 bases). Germline V gives CDR1 SGHDT, CDR2 YYEEEE. The V end was cut by 1 base, the J end by 4 bases, with 14 bases between. This CDR3 contains 15 residues. The CDR3 protein is CASSLFWTDSYGYTF. As DNA, the CDR3 is TGTGCCAGCAGCTTGTTCTGGACAGACTCCTATGGCTACACCTTC.

V usage is TRBV19 and J usage is TRBJ1-1; 7 bases are a match to TRBD1. V lost 6 bases, J lost 8 bases, and 3 bases stayed unmatched. This CDR3 has 11 amino acids. The V gene's germline CDR1 is LNHDA and CDR2 SQIVND (reference sequence). CDR3 nucleotides: TGTGCCAGTAGGGGGGACAGCGAAGCTTTCTTT. This sequence encodes CASRGDSEAFF. The full variable domain, in which reference TRBV19 and TRBJ1-1 provide the parts outside the CDR3, is DGGITQSPKYLFRKEGQNVTLSCEQNLNHDAMYWYRQDPGQGLRLIYYSQIVNDFQKGDIAEGYSVSREKKESFPLTVTSAQKNPTAFYLCASRGDSEAFFGQGTRLTVV.

The table lists this clone with a count of one. The chain uses TRBV29-1 and TRBJ2-2; D is possibly TRBD1 (5 bases). Germline V gene sequence: CDR1 SQVTM, CDR2 ANQGSEA. V was cut by 2 bases and J by 5 bases, with 12 bases left in between. CDR3 length: 14 residues. This chain's CDR3 is CSVEPRALTGELFF. CDR3 sequence (DNA): TGCAGCGTTGAACCCAGGGCCCTGACCGGGGAGCTGTTTTTT.

The rearrangement uses TRBV6-6 and TRBJ2-7; D gene ambiguous. Germline values: CDR1 MNHNY, CDR2 SVGAGI (reference sequence). V shed 0 bases and J shed 7 bases, with 13 bases lying between them. The CDR3 consists of 14 residues. CDR3 nucleotide sequence: TGTGCCAGCAGTTACTCGAGACCTACGGAGGAGCAGTACTTC. Amino acid sequence: CASSYSRPTEEQYF.

CDR3 sequence: CASSLGTPDTEAFF. CDR3 nucleotide sequence: TGCGCCAGCAGCTTGGGGACACCGGACACTGAAGCTTTCTTT. This chain links TRBV4-3 with TRBJ1-1; D is perhaps TRBD1 (6 bases). This CDR3 contains 14 residues. Germline CDR1 LGHNA, CDR2 YSLEER. V shed 5 bases and J shed 3 bases, with 13 bases lying between them.

The sample holds one count of this clone. The chain uses TRBV6-5 and TRBJ2-7, with 9 bases identical to TRBD1. The junction had 9 bases not matched to a gene; V was cut back by 8 bases and J by 4 bases. The CDR3 is 14 amino acids. Germline-derived CDR1 and CDR2 are MNHEY and SVGAGI. The CDR3 bases are TGTGCCAGCCACGGCCGGGACAGGGCGTACGAGCAGTACTTC. Protein product: CASHGRDRAYEQYF.

The chain recombines TRBV7-2 with TRBJ1-3; D unresolved. V was trimmed by 1 base and J by 0 bases, leaving 7 bases between them. CDR1 is SGHTA and CDR2 is FQGNSA in the germline V gene. This CDR3 spans 15 amino acids. The CDR3 nucleotides read TGTGCCAGCAGCTTAGTAGAGAGCTCTGGAAACACCATATATTTT. Translated, it gives CASSLVESSGNTIYF.

The chain is built from TRBV19 and TRBJ2-5; 7 bases fit TRBD1. This CDR3 has 15 amino acids. In germline, CDR1 is LNHDA, CDR2 SQIVND (reference sequence). J lost 5 bases, V lost 1 base, and 7 bases had no gene match. Written as DNA, the CDR3 is TGTGCCAGTAGTATAGGTACAGGGGTGGTGGAGACCCAGTACTTC. Its translation is CASSIGTGVVETQYF.

The sample holds one count of this clone. V usage is TRBV5-1 and J usage is TRBJ2-7, with a weak D call TRBD2 (6 bases). The length of the CDR3 is 15 residues. Germline values: CDR1 SGHRS, CDR2 YFSETQ. Trimming took 4 bases from V and 0 from J, leaving 14 bases between them. The CDR3 spells CASSPGDWSSYEQYF. In DNA form, the CDR3 reads TGCGCCAGCAGCCCGGGGGATTGGAGCTCCTACGAGCAGTACTTC.

V gene TRBV2 combines with J gene TRBJ2-7; 7 bases are a match to TRBD1. Looked up from germline, CDR1 is SNHLY and CDR2 is FYNNEI. J lost 4 bases, V lost 4 bases, and 10 bases had no gene match. The CDR3 covers 15 residues. Written as DNA, the CDR3 is TGTGCCAGCAGTGGAGATCTCGGACAGGCGTACGAGCAGTACTTC. Translated: CASSGDLGQAYEQYF.

The chain links TRBV27 to TRBJ2-7; 8 bases are shared with TRBD1. The CDR3 extends over 14 amino acids. Per the germline V gene, CDR1 is MNHEY and CDR2 is SMNVEV (reference sequence). V lost 7 bases to trimming and J lost 2 bases; unmatched junction nucleotides: 7. CDR3 loop: CASNPTQGAYEQYF. In DNA form, the CDR3 reads TGTGCCAGCAACCCCACACAGGGGGCCTACGAGCAGTACTTC.

The chain has TRBV30 and TRBJ1-1, with a possible D match to TRBD1 (6 bases). This CDR3 has 17 amino acids. Trimming shortened V by 0 bases and J by 2 bases, and 19 bases separated the two germline ends. In germline, CDR1 is GTSNPN, CDR2 SVGIG (reference sequence). This CDR3 reads CAWSVLRGPPLNTEAFF. As DNA, the CDR3 is TGTGCCTGGAGTGTACTCAGGGGCCCCCCCCTCAACACTGAAGCTTTCTTT.

The chain is built from TRBV19 and TRBJ1-5; 7 bases are a match to TRBD1. Unmatched junction bases numbered 8, after V lost 5 bases and J lost 1 base. The germline CDR1 and CDR2 sequences are LNHDA and SQIVND (reference sequence). The CDR3 covers 16 residues. The CDR3 region has the DNA TGTGCCAGTAGTTACAGGGGCAGTACGAGCAATCAGCCCCAGCATTTT. It specifies CASSYRGSTSNQPQHF.

This clone has only one observation. The rearrangement uses TRBV7-3 and TRBJ2-1; 9 positions agree with TRBD2. Germline-derived CDR1 and CDR2 are SGHTA and FQGTGA. The CDR3 length is 16 residues. The junction had 9 bases not matched to a gene; V was cut back by 5 bases and J by 4 bases. Here the CDR3 reads CASSPIAGDPYNEQFF. The CDR3 region has the DNA TGTGCCAGCAGCCCCATAGCGGGAGACCCTTACAATGAGCAGTTCTTC.

The V call is TRBV9, the J call TRBJ1-2; D is possibly TRBD1 (6 bases). Germline loops: CDR1 SGDLS, CDR2 YYNGEE. Trimming left V 6 bases short and J 6 bases short, with 15 bases between. The CDR3 loop spans 13 amino acids. The CDR3: CASTPGTQNGYTF. The CDR3, as DNA: TGTGCCAGCACCCCCGGGACACAGAATGGCTACACCTTC.

The chain is built from TRBV19 and TRBJ1-2, with 7 bases aligning to TRBD1. The CDR3 runs 12 residues. The germline CDR1 and CDR2 sequences are LNHDA and SQIVND (reference sequence). The ends lost 1 base at V and 10 bases at J; junction bases unmatched: 3. In nucleotides, the CDR3 is TGTGCCAGTAGTATAGGGACAGGACACTACACCTTC. As protein: CASSIGTGHYTF.

The chain recombines TRBV6-5 with TRBJ2-5, with a possible D match to TRBD2 (6 bases). The CDR3 extends over 13 amino acids. Trimming stripped 8 bases from V and 2 bases from J, with 12 bases between. The germline V gene has CDR1 MNHEY and CDR2 SVGAGI. In nucleotides, the CDR3 is TGTGCCAGCGGGCGGGGATTTCAAGAGACCCAGTACTTC. The encoded protein is CASGRGFQETQYF.

The chain joins TRBV7-9 to TRBJ1-4; 8 nucleotides agree with TRBD1. Germline V gene data show CDR1 as SEHNR and CDR2 as FQNEAQ (reference sequence). V shed 5 bases and J 6 bases; nucleotides not matched to a gene: 14. This CDR3 is built from 17 residues. The CDR3 DNA reads as TGTGCCAGCAGCCCGAGAGCCATCGGACAGGGTCATGAAAAACTGTTTTTT. Translated, it gives CASSPRAIGQGHEKLFF. Supplemented by reference TRBV7-9 and TRBJ1-4, the full variable domain reads DTGVSQNPRHKITKRGQNVTFRCDPISEHNRLYWYRQTLGQGPEFLTYFQNEAQLEKSRLLSDRFSAERPKGSFSTLEIQRTEQGDSAMYLCASSPRAIGQGHEKLFFGSGTQLSVL.

This clone was picked up a small number of times. The J gene is TRBJ2-4, the V gene TRBV2, with D possibly matching TRBD1 (5 bases). V was pared by 3 bases and J by 8 bases, with 11 bases between. The CDR3 has 13 amino acids. From germline, CDR1 is SNHLY and CDR2 FYNNEI. The CDR3 protein is CASSDRVLDIQYF. The CDR3 DNA is TGTGCCAGCAGTGACAGGGTGTTGGACATTCAGTACTTC.

The chain is built from TRBV4-1 and TRBJ1-5, with no clear D. The CDR3 runs to 11 residues. Looked up from germline, CDR1 is MGHRA and CDR2 is YSYEKL. CDR3 DNA: TGCGCTTCAGGTTACAATCAGCCCCAGCATTTT. This encodes CASGYNQPQHF.

The V call is TRBV9, the J call TRBJ2-4; 8 bases match TRBD1. The germline V gene encodes CDR1 SGDLS and CDR2 YYNGEE. Trimming removed 4 bases from V and 4 bases from J; junction bases left unmatched: 7. This CDR3 region has 15 residues. The DNA of the CDR3 is TGTGCCAGCAGCACCGACAGGGGCGGTAAAAACATTCAGTACTTC. It codes for CASSTDRGGKNIQYF.

Notes on this clone: Other DNA sequences in the same sample also yield this CDR3. V is TRBV9 and J is TRBJ2-2; 7 bases map to TRBD2. CDR1 is SGDLS and CDR2 is YYNGEE in the germline V gene. J was trimmed by 5 bases and V by 5 bases; bases with no gene match: 3. The CDR3 is made up of 13 amino acids. The CDR3 protein is CASRRAGTGELFF. The CDR3 DNA follows: TGTGCCAGCAGGCGAGCGGGGACCGGGGAGCTGTTTTTT.

The V gene is TRBV28, the J gene TRBJ2-7; possibly TRBD2 for D (5 bases). CDR3 length equals 14 residues. Per germline, CDR1 MDHEN and CDR2 SYDVKM. Trimming took 2 bases from V and 3 from J, leaving 11 bases between them. CDR3 region: CASSLVEGIYEQYF. For the CDR3, the DNA is TGTGCCAGCAGTTTAGTTGAGGGAATCTACGAGCAGTACTTC.

The chain recombines TRBV6-5 with TRBJ1-2; TRBD1 matches at 10 bases. Per the germline V gene, CDR1 is MNHEY and CDR2 is SVGAGI. The V segment lost 6 bases and the J segment 6 bases; nucleotides outside the gene matches: 7. This CDR3 has 14 amino acids. CDR3 DNA: TGTGCCAGCAGCTACCGACAGGGGGCGAATGGCTACACCTTC. It encodes CASSYRQGANGYTF.

This clone was detected only a few times. This sequence joins TRBV3-1 (or the pseudogene TRBV3-2) and TRBJ1-6; TRBD1 is a possible D gene (5 bases). The CDR3 spans 15 residues. V was clipped by 3 bases and J by 7 bases, with 13 bases between them. The germline V gene encodes CDR1 LGHDT and CDR2 YNNKEL (reference sequence). This CDR3 is CASSQKFSGNSPLHF. The CDR3 DNA sequence: TGTGCCAGCAGCCAGAAGTTCTCAGGGAATTCACCCCTCCACTTT.

This clone was seen a few times. The chain recombines TRBV18 with TRBJ1-1; 7 positions match TRBD1. Germline-derived CDR1 and CDR2 are KGHSH and LQKENI. The CDR3 length is 15 residues. Germline trimming cut 3 bases from V and 2 bases from J; bases unmatched to any gene: 6. This chain's CDR3 is CASSPVGQKNTEAFF. The CDR3 DNA is TGTGCCAGCTCACCGGTGGGACAGAAAAACACTGAAGCTTTCTTT.

Only one count was recorded for this clone. Germline and junction disagree at one end, which may indicate a read error. The V and J genes are TRBV2 and TRBJ2-1; D may be TRBD2 (6 bases). The CDR3 has 13 amino acids. CDR1 and CDR2 from the germline V gene are SNHLY and FYNNEI. The CDR3 DNA reads as TGTGCCAGCAGGGAAGGAGGGTACAATGAGCAGTTCTTC. Translation gives CASREGGYNEQFF.

The chain has TRBV7-8 and TRBJ2-5; 15 bases match TRBD2. The CDR3 is 17 amino acids. V trimming: 5 bases; J trimming: 5 bases; junction bases outside the gene matches: 9. From germline, CDR1 is SGHVS and CDR2 FQNEAQ. CDR3 region: CASSPWTSGGASETQYF. CDR3 in DNA: TGTGCCAGCAGCCCGTGGACTAGCGGGGGGGCTAGCGAGACCCAGTACTTC. The whole variable domain, filled in from reference TRBV7-8 and TRBJ2-5, reads GAGVSQSPRYKVAKRGQDVALRCDPISGHVSLFWYQQALGQGPEFLTYFQNEAQLDKSGLPSDRFFAERPEGSVSTLKIQRTQQEDSAVYLCASSPWTSGGASETQYFGPGTRLLVL.

The CDR3 region is CASSYGRLNYGYTF. The CDR3 DNA is TGTGCCAGCAGTTACGGTCGGTTAAACTATGGCTACACCTTC. V and J are TRBV6-5 and TRBJ1-2; D is unresolved. The CDR3 totals 14 residues. CDR1 MNHEY and CDR2 SVGAGI come from the germline V gene. The V gene lost 2 bases and the J gene lost 2 bases, with 9 bases spanning the gap.

There are a few counts of this clone. The V and J genes are TRBV19 and TRBJ1-2, with no clear D. V lost 3 bases and J 4 bases, leaving 9 bases between the germline ends. The CDR3 is made up of 13 amino acids. Germline assignment: CDR1 LNHDA and CDR2 SQIVND (reference sequence). The CDR3 spells CASSIQVGYGYTF. As DNA, the CDR3 is TGTGCCAGTAGTATCCAGGTTGGCTATGGCTACACCTTC.

The V and J genes are TRBV27 and TRBJ1-5; 7 bases agree with TRBD1. The CDR3 runs to 13 residues. The germline V gene has CDR1 MNHEY and CDR2 SMNVEV (reference sequence). Germline trimming cut 6 bases from V and 7 bases from J; bases unmatched to any gene: 6. The CDR3 spells CASRDRVGQPQHF. DNA for the CDR3: TGTGCCAGCAGAGACAGGGTTGGGCAGCCCCAGCATTTT.